These 3 T cell receptor beta chains originate from one sample sequenced in a study of blood T cell repertoires in COVID-19. The assay was immunoSEQ multiplex PCR, and TCRdb's table has in-frame clones only and misses some. Here the sample spans a few hundred thousand clones, about 86% being singletons. Sequencing was carried out using PBMCs or T cells enriched from blood (not recorded which). Receptors were obtained from a woman between 45 and 65 years old with acute COVID-19.

The chain joins TRBV12-3 or TRBV12-4 to TRBJ2-1; no reliable D call. The CDR3 totals 12 residues. V gave up 3 bases and J gave up 8 bases, with 8 bases separating them. The CDR3 reads CASSLFRYEQFF. The CDR3, as DNA: TGTGCCAGCAGTTTGTTCAGGTATGAGCAGTTCTTC.

The chain carries TRBV27 and TRBJ2-2, with TRBD1 matching 10 bases. Germline CDR1 reads MNHEY; CDR2 reads SMNVEV (reference sequence). Trimming took 9 bases from V and 0 from J; bases not matched to a gene: 7. This CDR3 contains 16 residues. This chain's CDR3 is CASNTGQGTNTGELFF. Here the CDR3 DNA reads TGTGCCAGTAATACGGGACAGGGGACGAACACCGGGGAGCTGTTTTTT.

This clone was detected only once. The chain is built from TRBV18 and TRBJ1-4; D ambiguous. The CDR3 spans 16 residues. Germline V gene data show CDR1 as KGHSH and CDR2 as LQKENI. V was pared by 3 bases and J by 0 bases, with 11 bases between. The DNA for the CDR3 is TGTGCCAGCTCACCGTTCGAACGAGCAACTAATGAAAAACTGTTTTTT. The encoded protein is CASSPFERATNEKLFF.